This TCR beta chain was captured in a study of vaccination effects on CD4 cells after COVID-19. Study-level background: Everyone in the study got two shots of either the BNT162b2 or mRNA-1273 vaccine.

A word on this clone: The antigen is not known.

Sequencing followed a ViraFEST assay step that expanded antigen-specific CD4+ T cells with viral peptide pools. With about 9 days of culture completed, CD4+ T cells were isolated. All vaccine recipients tested negative for nucleocapsid antibodies and had never contracted SARS-CoV-2 infection. Half of the medium was exchanged for IL-2 medium on both days 3 and 7. Profiling relied on immunoSEQ multiplex PCR, and the TCRdb table lists in-frame clones only, not all of them. The sample includes about 73,000 clones, about four fifths of them seen just once. Germline V gene data show CDR1 as MNHEY and CDR2 as SVGAGI. V lost 6 bases and J lost 0, with 11 bases in between. The CDR3 has 14 residues.

The V and J genes are TRBV6-5 and TRBJ2-5, with D perhaps TRBD1 or TRBD2 (6 bases each). This specimen consisted of CD4+ T cells from PBMCs cultured with HCoV-NL63 spike peptides, obtained before COVID-19 vaccination. The receptor was derived from a human donor who received a COVID-19 vaccine. CDR3: CASRGGTDQETQYF. CDR3 bases: TGTGCCAGCAGAGGGGGGACGGACCAAGAGACCCAGTACTTC.